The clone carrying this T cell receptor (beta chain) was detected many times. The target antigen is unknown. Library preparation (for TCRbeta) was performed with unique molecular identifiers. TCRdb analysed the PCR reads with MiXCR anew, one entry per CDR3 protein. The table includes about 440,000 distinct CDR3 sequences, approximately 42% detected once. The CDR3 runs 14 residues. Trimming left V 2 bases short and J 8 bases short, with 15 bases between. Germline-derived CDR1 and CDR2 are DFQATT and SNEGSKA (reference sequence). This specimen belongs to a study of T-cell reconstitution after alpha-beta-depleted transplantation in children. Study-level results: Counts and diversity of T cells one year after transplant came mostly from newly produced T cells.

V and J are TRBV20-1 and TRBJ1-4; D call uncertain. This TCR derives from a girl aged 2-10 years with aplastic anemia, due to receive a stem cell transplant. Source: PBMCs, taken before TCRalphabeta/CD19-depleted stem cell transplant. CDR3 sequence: CSARTDSSPEKLFF. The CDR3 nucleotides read TGCAGTGCTAGAACCGACTCTAGTCCGGAAAAACTGTTTTTT.